The text below deals with one TCR beta chain. Antigen unknown. This sample is drawn from a study of cytomegalovirus exposure and HLA in healthy donors. Whole-study results and caveats: Altogether, some 160 TCR beta chains were recorded as cytomegalovirus-associated. HLA restriction was apparent for most CMV-associated TCR beta chains in a later analysis.

It was with 60 Vbeta and 13 Jbeta primers that the PCR ran. Repertoires were generated with immunoSEQ multiplex PCR, while TCRdb's copy carries only in-frame clones and drops some. This sample has about 160,000 clones, with over 70% found just once. The TCR originated in a man between 50 and 59 years old in good health and CMV-seropositive. Specimen: PBMCs.

The chain's CDR3 is CASSPRGTIGETQYF. CDR3 DNA sequence: TGTGCCAGCAGCCCAAGGGGGACCATAGGAGAGACCCAGTACTTC. This rearrangement joins TRBV7-3 to TRBJ2-5; D possibly corresponds to TRBD1 (6 bases). V lost 5 bases, J lost 4 bases, and 17 bases lay in between. The V gene's germline CDR1 is SGHTA and CDR2 FQGTGA. CDR3 length equals 15 residues.